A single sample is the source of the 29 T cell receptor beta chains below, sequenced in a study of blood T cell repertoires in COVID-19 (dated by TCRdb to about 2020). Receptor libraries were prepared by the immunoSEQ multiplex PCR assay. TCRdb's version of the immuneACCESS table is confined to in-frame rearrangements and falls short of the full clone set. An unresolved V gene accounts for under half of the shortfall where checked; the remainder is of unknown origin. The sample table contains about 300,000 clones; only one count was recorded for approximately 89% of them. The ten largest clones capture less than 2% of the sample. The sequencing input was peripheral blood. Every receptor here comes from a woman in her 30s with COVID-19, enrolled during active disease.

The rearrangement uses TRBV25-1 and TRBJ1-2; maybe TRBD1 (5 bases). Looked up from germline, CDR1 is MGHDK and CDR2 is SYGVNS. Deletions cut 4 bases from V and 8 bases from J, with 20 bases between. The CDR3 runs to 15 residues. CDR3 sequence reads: CASSVTGTWARGYTF. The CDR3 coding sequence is TGTGCCAGCAGTGTGACCGGGACTTGGGCGCGAGGCTACACCTTC.

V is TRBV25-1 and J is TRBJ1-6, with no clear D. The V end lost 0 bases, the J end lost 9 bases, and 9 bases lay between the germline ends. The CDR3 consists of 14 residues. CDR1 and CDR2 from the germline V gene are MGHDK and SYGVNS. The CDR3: CASSEYLEGSPLHF. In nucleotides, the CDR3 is TGTGCCAGCAGTGAATACCTGGAGGGTTCACCCCTCCACTTT.

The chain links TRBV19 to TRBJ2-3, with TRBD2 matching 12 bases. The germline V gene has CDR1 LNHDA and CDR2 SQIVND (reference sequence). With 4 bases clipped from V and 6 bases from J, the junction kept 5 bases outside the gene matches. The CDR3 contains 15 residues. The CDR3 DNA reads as TGTGCCAGTAGTAAACTAGCGGGGGGAGCGGATACGCAGTATTTT. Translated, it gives CASSKLAGGADTQYF.

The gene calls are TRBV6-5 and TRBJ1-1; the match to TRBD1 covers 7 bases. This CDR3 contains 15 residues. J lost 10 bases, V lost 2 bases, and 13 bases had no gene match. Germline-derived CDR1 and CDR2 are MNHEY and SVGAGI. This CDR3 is CASSYTRGGGFGAFF. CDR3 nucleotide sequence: TGTGCCAGCAGTTACACCCGTGGAGGGGGCTTTGGAGCTTTCTTT.

Written as DNA, the CDR3 is TGTGCCAGCAGCTCCACAGGGGGCGCTGGGGCCAACGTCCTGACTTTC. Protein product: CASSSTGGAGANVLTF. The gene calls are TRBV5-4 and TRBJ2-6; 9 bases fit TRBD1. Unmatched junction bases numbered 3, after V lost 3 bases and J lost 2 bases. This CDR3 region has 16 residues. Germline loops: CDR1 SGHNT, CDR2 YYREEE (reference sequence).

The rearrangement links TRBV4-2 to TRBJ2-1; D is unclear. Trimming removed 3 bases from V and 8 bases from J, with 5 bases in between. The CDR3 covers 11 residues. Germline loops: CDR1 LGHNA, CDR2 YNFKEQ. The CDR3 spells CASSQSDEQFF. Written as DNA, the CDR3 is TGTGCCAGCAGCCAGAGCGATGAGCAGTTCTTC.

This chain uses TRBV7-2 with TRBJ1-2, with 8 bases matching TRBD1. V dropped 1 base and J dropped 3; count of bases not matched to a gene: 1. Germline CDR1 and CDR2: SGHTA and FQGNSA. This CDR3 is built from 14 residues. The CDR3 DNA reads TGTGCCAGCAGCTTAGGGACAGGGTACTATGGCTACACCTTC. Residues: CASSLGTGYYGYTF.

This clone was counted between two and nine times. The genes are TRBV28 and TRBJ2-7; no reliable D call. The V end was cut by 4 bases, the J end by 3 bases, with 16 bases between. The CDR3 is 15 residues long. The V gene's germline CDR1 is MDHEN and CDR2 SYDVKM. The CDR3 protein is CASSSLVPYLYEQYV. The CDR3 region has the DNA TGTGCCAGCAGTTCGCTAGTCCCATACCTCTACGAGCAGTACGTC.

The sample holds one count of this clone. CDR3 sequence: CASMSGVSLEQYF. CDR3 coding DNA: TGTGCCAGCATGTCAGGGGTGTCCCTCGAGCAGTACTTC. The chain carries TRBV2 and TRBJ2-7; possibly TRBD1 for D (6 bases). The germline CDR1 and CDR2 sequences are SNHLY and FYNNEI. The CDR3 consists of 13 residues. Trimming took 7 bases from V and 6 from J, leaving 16 bases between them.

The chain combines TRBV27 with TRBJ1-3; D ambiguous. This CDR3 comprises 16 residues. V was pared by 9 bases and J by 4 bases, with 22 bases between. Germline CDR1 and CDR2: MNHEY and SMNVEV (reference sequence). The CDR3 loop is CASLTDKVVIGNTIYF. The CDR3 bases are TGTGCCAGTTTGACTGATAAGGTGGTAATAGGAAACACCATATATTTT.

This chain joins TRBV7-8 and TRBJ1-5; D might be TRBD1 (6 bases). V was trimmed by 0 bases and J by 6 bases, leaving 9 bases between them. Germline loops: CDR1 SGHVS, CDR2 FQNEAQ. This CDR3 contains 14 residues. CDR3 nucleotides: TGTGCCAGCAGCTTAGCCGCAGGGGTTCAGCCCCAGCATTTT. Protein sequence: CASSLAAGVQPQHF.

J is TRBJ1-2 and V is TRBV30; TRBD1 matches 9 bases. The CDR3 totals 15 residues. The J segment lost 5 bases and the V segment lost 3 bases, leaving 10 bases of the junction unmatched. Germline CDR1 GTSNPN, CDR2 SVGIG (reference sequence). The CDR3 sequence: CAWRNNRGRVYGYTF. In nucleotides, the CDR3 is TGTGCCTGGAGGAACAACAGGGGGCGCGTGTATGGCTACACCTTC.

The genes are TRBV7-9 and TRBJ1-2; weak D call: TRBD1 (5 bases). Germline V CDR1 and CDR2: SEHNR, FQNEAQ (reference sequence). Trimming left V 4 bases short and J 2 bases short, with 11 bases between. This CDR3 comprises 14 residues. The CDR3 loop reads CASSSRAVNYGYTF. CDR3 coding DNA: TGTGCCAGCAGCTCCAGGGCGGTGAACTATGGCTACACCTTC.

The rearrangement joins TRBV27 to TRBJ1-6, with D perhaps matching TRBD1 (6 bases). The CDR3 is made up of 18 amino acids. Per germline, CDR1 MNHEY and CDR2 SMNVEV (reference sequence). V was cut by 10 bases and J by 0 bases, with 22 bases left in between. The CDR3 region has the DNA TGTGCCACCCCAGACAACTACAGGGAAAGCTCCTATAATTCACCCCTCCACTTT. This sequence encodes CATPDNYRESSYNSPLHF.

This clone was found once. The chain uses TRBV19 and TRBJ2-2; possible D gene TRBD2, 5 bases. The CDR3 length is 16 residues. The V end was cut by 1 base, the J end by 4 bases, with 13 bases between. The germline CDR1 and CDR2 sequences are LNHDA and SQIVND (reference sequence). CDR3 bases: TGTGCCAGTAGTATAGTTGGAGGTTCGGGCACCGGGGAGCTGTTTTTT. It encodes CASSIVGGSGTGELFF.

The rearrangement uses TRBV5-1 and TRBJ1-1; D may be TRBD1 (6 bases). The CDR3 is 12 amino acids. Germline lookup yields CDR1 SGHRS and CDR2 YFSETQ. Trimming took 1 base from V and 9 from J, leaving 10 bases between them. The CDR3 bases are TGCGCCAGCAGCTTGTATACAGGGAAAGCTTTCTTT. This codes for CASSLYTGKAFF.

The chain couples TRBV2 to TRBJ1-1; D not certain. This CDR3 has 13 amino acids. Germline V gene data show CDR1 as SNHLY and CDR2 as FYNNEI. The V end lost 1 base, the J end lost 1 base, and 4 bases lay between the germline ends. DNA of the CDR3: TGTGCCAGCAGTGAAGGCAGGAACACTGAAGCTTTCTTT. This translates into CASSEGRNTEAFF.

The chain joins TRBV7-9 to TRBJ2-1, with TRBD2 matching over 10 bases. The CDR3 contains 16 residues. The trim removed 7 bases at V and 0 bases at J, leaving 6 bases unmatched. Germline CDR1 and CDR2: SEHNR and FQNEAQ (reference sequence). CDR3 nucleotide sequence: TGTGCCAGCACCCCTAGCGGGGGTCACTCCTACAATGAGCAGTTCTTC. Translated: CASTPSGGHSYNEQFF.

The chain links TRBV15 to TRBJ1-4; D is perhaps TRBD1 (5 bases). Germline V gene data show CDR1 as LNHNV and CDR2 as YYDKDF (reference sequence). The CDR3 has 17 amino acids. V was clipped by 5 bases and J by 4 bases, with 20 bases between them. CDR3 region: CATSDRRDSGFNEKLFF. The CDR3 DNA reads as TGTGCCACCAGCGATCGCCGAGACAGTGGGTTTAATGAAAAACTGTTTTTT.

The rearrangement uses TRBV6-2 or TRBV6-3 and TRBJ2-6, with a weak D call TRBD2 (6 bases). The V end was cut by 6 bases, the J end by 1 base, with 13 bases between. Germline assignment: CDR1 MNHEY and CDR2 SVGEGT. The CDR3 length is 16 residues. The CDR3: CASSHPRGSGANVLTF. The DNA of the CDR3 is TGTGCCAGCAGCCATCCCCGGGGGTCTGGGGCCAACGTCCTGACTTTC.

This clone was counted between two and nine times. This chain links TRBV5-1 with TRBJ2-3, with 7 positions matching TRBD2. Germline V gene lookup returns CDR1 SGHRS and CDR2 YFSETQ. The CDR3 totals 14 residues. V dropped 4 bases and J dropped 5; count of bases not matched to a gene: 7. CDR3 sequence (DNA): TGCGCCAGCAGCCGAGGACTAGAAAGAGATACGCAGTATTTT. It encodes CASSRGLERDTQYF.

DNA of the CDR3: TGTGCCAGTAGTATAGTGGGAGCCTCCTACGAGCAGTACTTC. The encoded protein is CASSIVGASYEQYF. The chain employs TRBV19 and TRBJ2-7; TRBD2 might be the D (5 bases). Deletions cut 1 base from V and 0 bases from J, with 7 bases between. The CDR3 consists of 14 residues. Germline loops: CDR1 LNHDA, CDR2 SQIVND (reference sequence).

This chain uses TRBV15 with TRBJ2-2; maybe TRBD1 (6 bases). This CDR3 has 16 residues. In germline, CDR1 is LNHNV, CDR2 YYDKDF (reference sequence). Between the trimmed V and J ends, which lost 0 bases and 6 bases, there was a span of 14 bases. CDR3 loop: CATSRDPPGAPGELFF. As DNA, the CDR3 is TGTGCCACCAGCAGAGATCCCCCAGGGGCCCCCGGGGAGCTGTTTTTT.

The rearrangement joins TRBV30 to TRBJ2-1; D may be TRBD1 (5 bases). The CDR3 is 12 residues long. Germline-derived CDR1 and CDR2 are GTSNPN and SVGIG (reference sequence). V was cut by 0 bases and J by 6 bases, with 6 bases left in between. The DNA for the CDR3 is TGTGCCTGGAGTGTAGGGGCCAATGAGCAGTTCTTC. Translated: CAWSVGANEQFF. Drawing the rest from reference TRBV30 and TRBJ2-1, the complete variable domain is SQTIHQWPATLVQPVGSPLSLECTVEGTSNPNLYWYRQAAGRGLQLLFYSVGIGQISSEVPQNLSASRPQDRQFILSSKKLLLSDSGFYLCAWSVGANEQFFGPGTRLTVL.

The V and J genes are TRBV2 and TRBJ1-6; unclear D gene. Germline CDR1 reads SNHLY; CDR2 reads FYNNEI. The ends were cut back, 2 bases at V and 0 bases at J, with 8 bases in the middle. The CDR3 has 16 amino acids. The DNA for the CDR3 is TGTGCCAGCAGTGAATATGCAGGCTCCTATAATTCACCCCTCCACTTT. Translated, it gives CASSEYAGSYNSPLHF.

This CDR3 is CASSQESGGLYEQYV. The CDR3, as DNA: TGCGCCAGCAGCCAAGAATCGGGGGGGCTCTACGAGCAGTACGTC. This chain uses TRBV4-1 with TRBJ2-7, with 8 bases fitting TRBD2. The germline CDR1 and CDR2 sequences are MGHRA and YSYEKL. The J segment lost 3 bases and the V segment lost 0 bases, leaving 4 bases of the junction unmatched. The CDR3 length is 15 residues.

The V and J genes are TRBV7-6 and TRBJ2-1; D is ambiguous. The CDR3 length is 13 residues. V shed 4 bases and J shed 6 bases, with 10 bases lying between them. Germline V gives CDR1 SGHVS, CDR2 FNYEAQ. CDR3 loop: CASSSSSSNEQFF. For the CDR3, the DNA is TGTGCCAGCAGCTCCTCCAGTTCCAATGAGCAGTTCTTC.

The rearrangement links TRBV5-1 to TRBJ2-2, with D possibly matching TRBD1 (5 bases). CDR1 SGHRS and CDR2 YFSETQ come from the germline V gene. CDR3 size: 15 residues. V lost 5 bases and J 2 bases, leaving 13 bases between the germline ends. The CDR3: CASRRTGENTGELFF. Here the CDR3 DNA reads TGCGCCAGCAGAAGAACAGGAGAAAACACCGGGGAGCTGTTTTTT.

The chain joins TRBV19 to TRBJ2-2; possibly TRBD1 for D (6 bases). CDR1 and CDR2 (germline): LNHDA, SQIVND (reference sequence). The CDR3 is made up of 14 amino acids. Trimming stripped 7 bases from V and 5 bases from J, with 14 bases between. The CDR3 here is CASIGWGRTGELFF. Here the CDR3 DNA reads TGTGCCAGTATCGGGTGGGGGCGTACCGGGGAGCTGTTTTTT.